Following are 18 T cell receptor beta chains from one sample sequenced in a study of cytomegalovirus exposure and HLA in healthy donors. PCR amplification relied on 60 Vbeta primers (plus 13 Jbeta primers). The data were produced by immunoSEQ multiplex PCR, yet TCRdb's version contains in-frame clones alone and is incomplete. The sample holds about 150,000 clones; about four fifths are singletons and the top ten take roughly 3.6%. Material for sequencing was PBMCs. The receptor set was obtained from a human donor in good health.

The chain employs TRBV7-9 and TRBJ2-5, with D possibly TRBD1 on 6 matching bases. Trimming removed 3 bases from V and 5 bases from J, with 13 bases in between. The CDR3 has 14 residues. CDR1 and CDR2 from the germline V gene are SEHNR and FQNEAQ (reference sequence). Here the CDR3 DNA reads TGTGCCAGCAGCTTCTCTGGGGGCGGGGAGACCCAGTACTTC. Its translation is CASSFSGGGETQYF.

The rearrangement uses TRBV6-1 and TRBJ2-2; 7 bases align to TRBD2. The J segment lost 1 base and the V segment lost 8 bases, leaving 4 bases of the junction unmatched. The CDR3 loop spans 14 amino acids. Germline V gene sequence: CDR1 MNHNS, CDR2 SASEGT. CDR3: CASASSGNTGELFF. CDR3 nucleotide sequence: TGTGCCAGCGCATCTAGCGGGAACACCGGGGAGCTGTTTTTT.

This clone was counted once. The chain's CDR3 is CASSEGGGQRDEKLFF. CDR3 bases: TGTGCCAGCAGTGAAGGTGGTGGGCAGAGAGATGAAAAACTGTTTTTT. J is TRBJ1-4 and V is TRBV2, with D unresolved. The germline V and J ends were trimmed by 1 base and 6 bases, with 15 bases remaining between them. Germline V gene data show CDR1 as SNHLY and CDR2 as FYNNEI. The length of the CDR3 is 16 residues.

The chain uses TRBV27 and TRBJ1-1, with 8 bases fitting TRBD1. The CDR3 sequence is 13 residues long. In germline, CDR1 is MNHEY, CDR2 SMNVEV (reference sequence). V lost 7 bases to trimming and J lost 1 base; unmatched junction nucleotides: 2. The CDR3: CASKQGENTEAFF. The CDR3 DNA reads as TGTGCCAGCAAACAGGGGGAGAACACTGAAGCTTTCTTT.

The rearrangement links TRBV18 to TRBJ1-2; 7 bases are a match to TRBD1. The CDR3 runs 13 residues. Looked up from germline, CDR1 is KGHSH and CDR2 is LQKENI. V lost 3 bases, J lost 9 bases, and 7 bases stayed unmatched. The CDR3 spells CASSPQGEVSYTF. For the CDR3, the DNA is TGTGCCAGCTCACCCCAGGGGGAGGTCAGCTACACCTTC.

This clone was picked up one time. The chain combines TRBV2 with TRBJ1-6; D is uncertain. V gave up 2 bases and J gave up 0 bases, with 5 bases separating them. From germline, CDR1 is SNHLY and CDR2 FYNNEI. The CDR3 has 15 residues. The CDR3 region is CASSERSSYNSPLHF. The CDR3 DNA reads as TGTGCCAGCAGTGAACGTAGCTCCTATAATTCACCCCTCCACTTT.

V gene TRBV13 combines with J gene TRBJ2-7; the D gene is possibly TRBD2 (5 bases). CDR1 is PRHDT and CDR2 is FYEKMQ in the germline V gene (reference sequence). The CDR3 is 14 amino acids. The V gene lost 5 bases and the J gene lost 5 bases, with 16 bases spanning the gap. The CDR3 reads CASSRTSVPHEQYF. The CDR3 bases are TGTGCCAGCAGCCGAACTAGTGTTCCCCACGAGCAGTACTTC.

This CDR3 is CASSPQGVNGEQYF. For the CDR3, the DNA is TGTGCCAGCAGCCCCCAGGGGGTTAACGGCGAGCAGTACTTC. The V gene is TRBV6-7, the J gene TRBJ2-5, with TRBD1 identical over 7 bases. The tail of the sequence fits TRBJ2-7 better, so the J call may be wrong. TRBV6-7 is placed among ORFs of uncertain function. This CDR3 has 14 residues.

The rearrangement joins TRBV19 to TRBJ1-4, with D possibly being TRBD1 (6 bases). Germline V gene sequence: CDR1 LNHDA, CDR2 SQIVND (reference sequence). This CDR3 is 16 amino acids long. The V and J ends lost 11 bases and 8 bases respectively, with 27 bases between them. The CDR3 region is CASRGRLSPPGEKLFF. CDR3 coding DNA: TGTGCCTCCAGGGGACGTCTCTCCCCCCCGGGCGAAAAACTGTTTTTT.

This chain uses TRBV9 with TRBJ2-2; maybe TRBD1 (5 bases). The ends were cut back, 0 bases at V and 1 base at J, with 16 bases in the middle. CDR1 is SGDLS and CDR2 is YYNGEE in the germline V gene. The CDR3 consists of 18 residues. The CDR3 bases are TGTGCCAGCAGCGTAGCTAATAATTGGGGCCTGAACACCGGGGAGCTGTTTTTT. It encodes CASSVANNWGLNTGELFF.

The V call is TRBV12-5, the J call TRBJ2-3; tentatively, D is TRBD1 (6 bases). Germline CDR1 is LGHNT and CDR2 is FRNRAP. V lost 6 bases and J lost 0, with 10 bases in between. This CDR3 region has 14 residues. DNA of the CDR3: TGTGCTAGTGGCCACAGGGTTAGCACAGATACGCAGTATTTT. Protein product: CASGHRVSTDTQYF.

The V and J genes are TRBV19 and TRBJ1-2; possible D gene TRBD1, 5 bases. V dropped 5 bases and J dropped 0 bases, with 16 bases sitting between them. The CDR3 runs to 16 residues. Germline-derived CDR1 and CDR2 are LNHDA and SQIVND (reference sequence). The CDR3 loop reads CASSVFTGATNYGYTF. The DNA for the CDR3 is TGTGCCAGTAGTGTATTCACAGGAGCTACTAACTATGGCTACACCTTC.

V usage is TRBV9 and J usage is TRBJ2-3; no firm D call. V was trimmed by 3 bases and J by 5 bases, leaving 22 bases between them. From germline, CDR1 is SGDLS and CDR2 YYNGEE. The CDR3 totals 17 residues. CDR3 bases: TGTGCCAGCAGCGGCAGACTCGACCGAACGTCCAGAGATACGCAGTATTTT. Translating it yields CASSGRLDRTSRDTQYF.

The V call is TRBV7-6, the J call TRBJ2-1; 9 nucleotides line up with TRBD2. The CDR3 is 17 residues long. The junction had 12 bases not matched to a gene; V was cut back by 4 bases and J by 5 bases. From germline, CDR1 is SGHVS and CDR2 FNYEAQ. The DNA of the CDR3 is TGTGCCAGCAGCTCCCCAAAAGGGAAGCGGGAGGACAATGAGCAGTTCTTC. Its translation: CASSSPKGKREDNEQFF.

The chain joins TRBV18 to TRBJ2-7; 8 bases are shared with TRBD1. This CDR3 comprises 16 residues. Trimming removed 5 bases from V and 0 bases from J; junction bases left unmatched: 9. The germline CDR1 and CDR2 sequences are KGHSH and LQKENI. In DNA form, the CDR3 reads TGTGCCAGCTCATCCCGGACAGGGTCTTCCTCCTACGAGCAGTACTTC. Translation gives CASSSRTGSSSYEQYF.

This clone turned up a few times. The J gene is TRBJ1-2, the V gene TRBV19; 9 bases match TRBD1. Germline V gene data show CDR1 as LNHDA and CDR2 as SQIVND (reference sequence). J was trimmed by 8 bases and V by 4 bases; bases with no gene match: 5. The CDR3 sequence is 13 residues long. The CDR3 DNA reads TGTGCCAGTAGTAGGACAGGGGCAATGGGCTACACCTTC. The encoded protein is CASSRTGAMGYTF.

The chain combines TRBV7-2 with TRBJ2-1; no clear D. CDR1 is SGHTA and CDR2 is FQGNSA in the germline V gene. This CDR3 spans 14 amino acids. V lost 0 bases to trimming and J lost 0 bases, with 3 bases between them. The CDR3 region is CASSLASSYNEQFF. In DNA form, the CDR3 reads TGTGCCAGCAGCTTAGCTAGCTCCTACAATGAGCAGTTCTTC.

This clone showed up just once. The V gene is TRBV29-1, the J gene TRBJ2-1; TRBD2 might be the D (6 bases). V was trimmed by 8 bases and J by 0 bases, leaving 17 bases between them. The CDR3 has 15 amino acids. Germline CDR1 reads SQVTM; CDR2 reads ANQGSEA. CDR3 bases: TGCAGCACCCCCAGGGACTCCTACTCCTACAATGAGCAGTTCTTC. Protein product: CSTPRDSYSYNEQFF.